This is a list of T cell receptor beta chains from one sample in a study of metastatic and nonmetastatic thyroid tumors. TCRdb reprocessed the PCR reads via MiXCR. The table records some 25,000 clones, under 15% of them present only once. The sequenced sample was blood. The receptors derive from a female donor with papillary thyroid cancer or a benign thyroid nodule (not recorded which). Some clones in this sample may be carry-over from other donors' samples. Each CDR3 is given with its conserved first and last residue. D genes are given only for firm matches. Clone size, where shown, is once, few, many, or a class for clones that have expanded.

TRBV7-9,many,TRBJ2-5,16,.,CASSPGRGGVQETQYF,TGTGCCAGCTCCCCCGGTCGGGGAGGCGTACAAGAGACCCAGTACTTC
TRBV19,many,TRBJ1-5,15,.,CASSMVRGGSQPQHF,TGTGCCAGTAGTATGGTTCGGGGGGGAAGTCAGCCCCAGCATTTT
TRBV7-3,.,TRBJ2-1,14,.,CASSNFRGNNEQFF,TGTGCCAGCAGCAATTTCCGCGGGAACAATGAGCAGTTCTTC
TRBV5-1,many,TRBJ2-2,16,.,CASSLGLGIGTGELFF,TGCGCCAGCAGCTTGGGGCTAGGCATTGGCACCGGGGAGCTGTTTTTT
TRBV6-1,.,TRBJ1-2,14,TRBD1,CASSISDRDYGYTF,TGTGCCAGCAGTATTTCGGACAGGGACTATGGCTACACCTTC
TRBV7-2,.,TRBJ1-5,15,.,CASSLAGEDNQPQHF,TGTGCCAGCAGCTTGGCGGGGGAGGATAATCAGCCCCAGCATTTT
TRBV9,many,TRBJ1-2,16,TRBD1,CASSTPPDRGDYGYTF,TGTGCCAGCAGCACCCCCCCCGACAGGGGCGACTATGGCTACACCTTC
TRBV6-1,many,TRBJ2-5,11,.,CASRLQETQYF,TGTGCCAGCAGGCTACAAGAGACCCAGTACTTC
TRBV9,few,TRBJ2-5,12,.,CASSPTEETQYF,TGTGCCAGCAGCCCCACAGAAGAGACCCAGTACTTC
TRBV25-1,many,TRBJ2-2,13,.,CASSLGNTGELFF,TGTGCCAGCAGTCTAGGGAACACCGGGGAGCTGTTTTTT
TRBV3-1,many,TRBJ2-7,19,TRBD2,CASRDTGLAGNTPYYEQYF,TGTGCCAGCAGGGATACGGGACTAGCGGGAAATACACCCTACTACGAGCAGTACTTC
TRBV7-2,few,TRBJ2-7,11,.,CASSFNYEQYF,TGTGCCAGCAGCTTTAACTACGAGCAGTACTTC
TRBV10-2,few,TRBJ1-6,14,TRBD1,CASQGGQGVSPLHF,TGCGCCAGCCAGGGGGGACAGGGGGTTTCACCCCTCCACTTT
TRBV28,medium-sized,TRBJ2-1,17,TRBD2,CASGEWSGAHPVNEQFF,TGTGCCAGCGGCGAGTGGAGCGGGGCCCACCCGGTCAATGAGCAGTTCTTC
TRBV6-2/TRBV6-3,medium-sized,TRBJ2-7,14,.,CASTRSGSSYEQYF,TGTGCCAGCACCAGGAGTGGGAGCAGCTACGAGCAGTACTTC
TRBV20-1,many,TRBJ2-1,14,.,CSAIPGSGYNEQFF,TGCAGTGCTATTCCGGGATCAGGCTACAATGAGCAGTTCTTC
TRBV28,few,TRBJ1-3,15,.,CTSSRTFSSGNTIYF,TGTACCAGCAGTCGTACCTTTAGCTCCGGAAACACCATATATTTT
TRBV7-9,many,TRBJ2-5,14,.,CASSHHAGKETQYF,TGTGCCAGCAGCCACCATGCAGGGAAAGAGACCCAGTACTTC
TRBV3-1,many,TRBJ2-1,15,TRBD1,CASSQTGGPYNEQFF,TGTGCCAGCAGCCAAACAGGGGGCCCCTACAATGAGCAGTTCTTC
TRBV20-1,many,TRBJ2-1,15,TRBD2,CSATNPSGRSNEQFF,TGCAGTGCTACAAATCCTAGCGGGAGATCGAATGAGCAGTTCTTC
TRBV7-9,many,TRBJ2-1,12,.,CASSPPGSEQFF,TGTGCCAGCAGCCCCCCAGGGAGTGAGCAGTTCTTC
TRBV9,many,TRBJ2-7,14,TRBD1,CASSVRDRPYEQYF,TGTGCCAGCAGCGTACGGGACAGACCCTACGAGCAGTACTTC
TRBV6-4,many,TRBJ2-2,13,.,CASSDSSAGELFF,TGTGCCAGCAGTGACAGTAGTGCCGGGGAGCTGTTTTTC
TRBV7-9,many,TRBJ2-1,13,.,CASSFDQGTEQFF,TGTGCCAGCAGCTTCGACCAGGGGACTGAGCAGTTCTTC
TRBV15,.,TRBJ1-4,16,.,CATSRDRGATNEKLFF,TGTGCCACCAGCAGAGATAGAGGGGCAACTAATGAAAAACTGTTTTTT
TRBV30,.,TRBJ2-1,10,.,CAWSFGEQFF,TGTGCCTGGTCTTTTGGCGAGCAGTTCTTC
TRBV30,.,TRBJ1-2,13,.,CAWGIGWSYGYTF,TGTGCCTGGGGGATAGGCTGGAGCTATGGCTACACCTTC
TRBV20-1,many,TRBJ1-2,14,TRBD1,CSASTDRAEYGYTF,TGCAGTGCAAGCACGGACAGGGCGGAGTATGGCTACACCTTC
TRBV15,medium-sized,TRBJ2-7,14,.,CATGTGRGVYEQYF,TGTGCCACCGGGACAGGCCGGGGGGTATACGAGCAGTACTTC